A single TCR beta chain is shown here with its context. Its antigen is currently unknown. This entry is derived from a study of cytomegalovirus exposure and HLA in healthy donors. General study results and limits: In a later analysis, DRB1 alleles had the most associated TCRs; HLA-C alleles the fewest. Prior analysis indicated that the majority of TCR beta V segments exhibited productivity approximately 90% or approximately 30% of the time.

60 Vbeta and 13 Jbeta primers were used in PCR. Generated by immunoSEQ multiplex PCR, the TCRdb table keeps only in-frame clones and is missing some. The sample includes 150,000 to 200,000 clones, 78% seen only once; the top ten take around 2.6%. The clonotype comes from a female donor in good health and CMV-seronegative. Sequencing input: PBMCs.

The CDR3 nucleotides are TGTGCCGTACTACAGGGGCCGGGTAGCAATCAGCCCCAGCATTTT. The encoded protein is CAVLQGPGSNQPQHF. The chain employs TRBV6-6 and TRBJ1-5, with TRBD1 identical over 7 bases. Germline CDR1 MNHNY, CDR2 SVGAGI (reference sequence). This CDR3 region has 15 residues. V was clipped by 11 bases and J by 0 bases; unmatched bases: 10.